These 16 T cell receptor beta chains came from one sample sequenced in a study of T cells in Graves' hyperthyroidism and ophthalmopathy. Amplified TCR beta CDR3 regions derived from RNA transcripts. TCR CDR3 regions were first amplified by RT-PCR with HTBI primers. MiXCR, run by TCRdb on the multiplex PCR reads, gives a single entry per CDR3 protein. The sample gives about 300,000 distinct CDR3 sequences, roughly 15% of which show up once; 33% is in the top ten. The sequenced sample consisted of blood. The source is a young man with Graves' hyperthyroidism.

Of note for this clonotype: A read error is possible here, since a much larger clone lies one base away. J is TRBJ1-1 and V is TRBV11-2; TRBD1 might be the D (5 bases). Germline CDR1 SGHAT, CDR2 FQNNGV. This CDR3 has 16 residues. The CDR3 reads CASSLVGVPMNTGAFF. CDR3 nucleotides: TGTGCCAGCAGCTTAGTGGGGGTCCCCATGAACACTGGAGCTTTCTTT.

J is TRBJ2-2 and V is TRBV24-1; 15 bases map to TRBD2. With V trimmed by 3 bases and J by 4 bases, 17 bases remained unmatched. Germline CDR1 reads KGHDR; CDR2 reads SFDVKD. This CDR3 comprises 22 residues. CDR3 loop: CATSDAPGRTSGRAWGTGELFF. The DNA for the CDR3 is TGTGCCACCAGTGATGCCCCGGGTCGGACTAGCGGGAGGGCCTGGGGCACCGGGGAGCTGTTTTTT.

This clonotype came up many times. The DNA for the CDR3 is TGTGCCAGCAGCCAAGACCAGATAACTGAAGCTTTCTTT. It is translated as CASSQDQITEAFF. This chain joins TRBV14 and TRBJ1-1; unclear D gene. There are 13 residues in the CDR3. The germline CDR1 and CDR2 sequences are SGHDN and FVKESK. V was cut by 0 bases and J by 5 bases, with 7 bases left in between.

This clonotype occurred many times. J is TRBJ1-1 and V is TRBV28; tentatively, D is TRBD1 (6 bases). This CDR3 region has 13 residues. Germline loops: CDR1 MDHEN, CDR2 SYDVKM. Trimming stripped 5 bases from V and 4 bases from J, with 11 bases between. Here the CDR3 DNA reads TGTGCCAGCAGTCCCAGACAGGCCACTGAAGCTTTCTTT. This codes for CASSPRQATEAFF.

Ten or more counts support this clonotype. The J gene is TRBJ1-4, the V gene TRBV12-5; D is unclear. This CDR3 has 18 amino acids. Trimming took 7 bases from V and 1 from J, leaving 22 bases between them. The germline V gene encodes CDR1 LGHNT and CDR2 FRNRAP. CDR3 amino acids: CASAVFICRVGTNEKLFF. The CDR3 coding sequence is TGTGCTAGTGCCGTTTTTATTTGCCGGGTGGGAACTAATGAAAAACTGTTTTTT.

There are a few counts of this clonotype. The rearrangement uses TRBV5-1 and TRBJ1-6; 8 bases line up with TRBD1. The trim removed 1 base at V and 7 bases at J, leaving 7 bases unmatched. The CDR3 loop spans 16 amino acids. CDR1 and CDR2 (germline): SGHRS, YFSETQ. CDR3 region: CASSLSGTGGNSPLHF. For the CDR3, the DNA is TGCGCCAGCAGCTTGAGCGGGACAGGTGGGAATTCACCCCTCCACTTT.

This sequence joins TRBV2 and TRBJ1-5; D is unclear. Germline-derived CDR1 and CDR2 are SNHLY and FYNNEI. V was pared by 5 bases and J by 7 bases, with 18 bases between. The CDR3 runs 15 residues. The CDR3 coding sequence is TGTGCCAGCAGTCACGACACGGGGAAAGGGCAGCCCCAGCATTTT. Its protein is CASSHDTGKGQPQHF.

In its sample, this clonotype was seen many times. The chain couples TRBV20-1 to TRBJ2-1; 12 bases are a match to TRBD2. CDR1 and CDR2 from the germline V gene are DFQATT and SNEGSKA (reference sequence). The CDR3 sequence is 14 residues long. V lost 5 bases to trimming and J lost 11 bases; unmatched junction nucleotides: 10. DNA for the CDR3: TGCAGTGCTCGAGGTGGGCTAGCGGGAGGGAAGCAGTTCTTC. Amino acid sequence: CSARGGLAGGKQFF.

The rearrangement uses TRBV11-2 and TRBJ2-7; 9 positions match TRBD2. Germline V CDR1 and CDR2: SGHAT, FQNNGV. The CDR3 spans 14 residues. V trimming: 5 bases; J trimming: 1 base; junction bases outside the gene matches: 3. CDR3 DNA sequence: TGTGCCAGCAGCCCGCGGGAGGGTTCCTACGAGCAGTACTTC. It translates to CASSPREGSYEQYF.

The table lists this clonotype with many counts. This chain connects TRBV20-1 to TRBJ1-1; no clear D gene. The germline CDR1 and CDR2 sequences are DFQATT and SNEGSKA (reference sequence). The CDR3 runs to 12 residues. V lost 1 base, J lost 5 bases, and 8 bases lay in between. This CDR3 is CSARGEGTEAFF. For the CDR3, the DNA is TGCAGTGCTAGAGGGGAGGGAACTGAAGCTTTCTTT.

This clonotype was picked up a small number of times. The chain combines TRBV9 with TRBJ2-1; 10 bases line up with TRBD1. The CDR3 contains 15 residues. The germline V gene has CDR1 SGDLS and CDR2 YYNGEE. V shed 3 bases and J 6 bases; nucleotides not matched to a gene: 6. The CDR3 loop is CASSARDRGVNEQFF. CDR3 DNA sequence: TGTGCCAGCAGCGCCCGGGACAGGGGAGTCAATGAGCAGTTCTTC.

This clonotype was seen just once. A much larger clone lies one base from this, so it may be a read error. The chain is built from TRBV3-1 and TRBJ1-6; weak D call: TRBD1 (6 bases). This CDR3 comprises 13 residues. Germline CDR1 is LGHDT and CDR2 is YNNKEL (reference sequence). CDR3: CSSSQGGLPPLHF. The CDR3 coding sequence is TGTTCCAGCAGCCAAGGGGGATTACCACCCCTCCACTTT. The whole variable domain, filled in from reference TRBV3-1 and TRBJ1-6, reads DTAVSQTPKYLVTQMGNDKSIKCEQNLGHDTMYWYKQDSKKFLKIMFSYNNKELIINETVPNRFSPKSPDKAHLNLHINSLELGDSAVYFCSSSQGGLPPLHFGNGTRLTVT.

This clonotype was counted at least ten times. V is TRBV2 and J is TRBJ2-5; TRBD2 matches at 7 bases. Losses at the gene ends were 2 bases for V and 5 bases for J; bases not matched to a gene: 5. The CDR3 has 14 amino acids. Germline V gene sequence: CDR1 SNHLY, CDR2 FYNNEI. The CDR3 reads CASSERTRGETQYF. The CDR3 DNA reads TGTGCCAGCAGTGAAAGGACTAGAGGGGAGACCCAGTACTTC.

The rearrangement joins TRBV15 to TRBJ2-2, with D maybe TRBD2 (6 bases). V was pared by 0 bases and J by 0 bases, with 11 bases between. This CDR3 is built from 17 residues. From germline, CDR1 is LNHNV and CDR2 YYDKDF (reference sequence). The CDR3 loop reads CATSRDYPSANTGELFF. The CDR3 DNA reads as TGTGCCACCAGCAGAGATTATCCTAGCGCGAACACCGGGGAGCTGTTTTTT.

The CDR3: CASSYSGSGDGNTIYF. CDR3 coding DNA: TGTGCCAGCAGTTACTCGGGGAGCGGAGACGGAAACACCATATATTTT. The chain joins TRBV6-5 to TRBJ1-3; no reliable D call. The CDR3 is 16 residues long. CDR1 is MNHEY, CDR2 SVGAGI, per germline. Trimming left V 0 bases short and J 4 bases short, with 13 bases between.

DNA of the CDR3: TGTGCCAGCAGCCCAACCAACAGGGGCCCGGACGCTGTGGCTTTCTTT. Amino acids: CASSPTNRGPDAVAFF. This chain links TRBV7-6 with TRBJ1-1, with 7 bases aligning to TRBD1. From germline, CDR1 is SGHVS and CDR2 FNYEAQ. V dropped 5 bases and J dropped 11; count of bases not matched to a gene: 20. The CDR3 is made up of 16 amino acids.